This entry is about one T cell receptor beta chain. Its specificity is not known. This CDR3 has 16 amino acids. Unmatched junction bases numbered 13, after V lost 7 bases and J lost 2 bases. Germline V gene sequence: CDR1 MNHEY, CDR2 SMNVEV (reference sequence). The data were obtained in a study of vaccination and CD4 T cells after COVID-19. Study information: Two doses of either BNT162b2 or mRNA-1273 vaccine were given to participants. Whole-study findings and limits: Spike mono-reactivity was shown by 304 of 307 vaccine-specific clones in convalescent patients. Researchers report that a median approximately 90% of reactive clones in convalescent patients surfaced only post-vaccination.

Regarding treatment: approximately nine-day PBMC culture with coronavirus spike peptide pools or control peptides (ViraFEST assay). After expanding antigen-specific T cells with peptide pools, ViraFEST sequenced their TCRs. Oncomine TCR Beta short-read sequencing was applied to DNA from cultured CD4+ T cells. TCRdb re-analysed the PCR reads in MiXCR, keeping a single row per CDR3 protein. The sample yields about 12,000 distinct CDR3 sequences, roughly 29% seen once. The sequence derives from a human donor who had recovered from COVID-19. Material: CD4+ T cells from blood, cultured in vitro, obtained after SARS-CoV-2 vaccination. The gene calls are TRBV27 and TRBJ2-7, with TRBD2 identical over 8 bases. The CDR3 region has the DNA TGTGCCAGCAAGGAGGCTAGCGGGCGCCGAACCTACGAGCAGTACTTC. Translation: CASKEASGRRTYEQYF.